These T cell receptor beta chains were read from a single sample in a study of T-cell memory formation after mild COVID-19. TCRdb called the 5' RACE reads again in MiXCR, with one record for every CDR3 protein. The sample gives around 300,000 distinct CDR3 sequences, 10% to 15% of which show up once; over 20% is in the top ten. Sequenced input: PBMCs or a T cell subset sorted from them (not recorded which). All receptors derive from a man aged 18 to 35 who had mild COVID-19 (a few samples of this study predate the infection). Cell type and time point are not known. Each CDR3 is given with its conserved first and last residue. Each record gives: D gene, J gene, V gene, clone size, CDR3 length, CDR3 protein, CDR3 DNA. D genes are given only for firm matches. A clone size is listed for some rows: how often the clone was seen (once, few, many), or a class if it is expanded.

TRBD2 | TRBJ2-3 | TRBV7-2 | few | 18 | CASSPPTTSGGSTDTQYF | TGTGCCAGCAGCCCGCCCACGACTAGCGGGGGGTCGACAGATACGCAGTATTTT
. | TRBJ1-2 | TRBV4-3 | many | 16 | CASSQERTTPNYGYTF | TGCGCCAGCAGCCAAGAACGAACGACACCCAACTATGGCTACACCTTC
TRBD2 | TRBJ2-5 | TRBV5-1 | . | 14 | CASSGGGAPETQYF | TGCGCCAGCAGCGGCGGGGGGGCGCCAGAGACCCAGTACTTC
TRBD1 | TRBJ1-4 | TRBV9 | few | 17 | CASSSPGQGRTNEKLFF | TGTGCCAGCAGCTCACCCGGACAGGGAAGGACTAATGAAAAACTGTTTTTT
. | TRBJ2-2 | TRBV7-6 | few | 14 | CASTLSANTGELFF | TGTGCCAGCACCCTCTCGGCGAACACCGGGGAGCTGTTTTTT
TRBD1 | TRBJ2-7 | TRBV20-1 | few | 15 | CSARAWRQGAYEQYF | TGCAGTGCTAGAGCCTGGCGACAGGGGGCTTACGAGCAGTACTTC
. | TRBJ2-4 | TRBV19 | . | 14 | CASSIEEGINIQYF | TGTGCCAGTAGTATAGAGGAGGGGATAAACATTCAGTACTTC
TRBD2 | TRBJ2-3 | TRBV18 | few | 15 | CASSPTSGGEDTQYF | TGTGCCAGCTCACCGACTAGCGGGGGGGAAGATACGCAGTATTTT
. | TRBJ1-6 | TRBV7-6 | few | 13 | CASSFSSDSPLHF | TGTGCCAGCAGCTTCAGTTCGGATTCACCCCTCCACTTT
. | TRBJ2-1 | TRBV6-2/TRBV6-3 | few | 18 | CASSYIVAQEKSYNEQFF | TGTGCCAGCAGTTACATTGTGGCACAGGAGAAATCCTACAATGAGCAGTTCTTC
. | TRBJ2-4 | TRBV6-6 | few | 11 | CASSYAGTAYF | TGTGCCAGCAGTTATGCGGGGACGGCGTACTTC
TRBD1 | TRBJ2-1 | TRBV5-1 | . | 15 | CASSNRDRGSNEQFF | TGCGCCAGCAGCAACCGGGACAGGGGGTCAAATGAGCAGTTCTTC
. | TRBJ2-3 | TRBV15 | few | 16 | CATSGAWAGATDTQYF | TGTGCCACCAGCGGCGCTTGGGCAGGGGCTACAGATACGCAGTATTTT
TRBD1 | TRBJ2-1 | TRBV20-1 | . | 17 | CSARDIKGQGIYNEQFF | TGCAGTGCTAGAGATATCAAGGGACAGGGGATTTACAATGAGCAGTTCTTC
TRBD1 | TRBJ1-1 | TRBV29-1 | . | 13 | CSGYRGRGTEAFF | TGCAGCGGTTACAGGGGGCGGGGAACTGAAGCTTTCTTT
. | TRBJ2-6 | TRBV7-3 | . | 13 | CASRGAGANVLTF | TGTGCCAGCAGGGGGGCTGGGGCCAACGTCCTGACTTTC
. | TRBJ1-3 | TRBV7-2 | few | 17 | CASSPDPRRYSGNTIYF | TGTGCCAGCAGCCCAGACCCCCGACGGTACTCTGGAAACACCATATATTTT
TRBD2 | TRBJ2-3 | TRBV12-3/TRBV12-4 | . | 15 | CASSFIAGVTDTQYF | TGTGCCAGCAGTTTCATAGCGGGGGTCACAGATACGCAGTATTTT
. | TRBJ2-5 | TRBV7-3 | many | 16 | CASSAGLNVGQETQYF | TGTGCCAGCAGCGCGGGACTTAACGTGGGGCAAGAGACCCAGTACTTC
. | TRBJ1-3 | TRBV28 | . | 12 | CASSTAGNTIYF | TGTGCCAGCAGTACCGCTGGAAACACCATATATTTT
. | TRBJ2-5 | TRBV7-8 | few | 18 | CASSWNLLGGGGEETQYF | TGTGCCAGCAGCTGGAATTTACTCGGTGGGGGAGGCGAGGAGACCCAGTACTTC
. | TRBJ2-7 | TRBV10-1 | . | 13 | CASSAGGLDEQYF | TGCGCCAGCAGTGCCGGGGGCCTCGACGAGCAGTACTTC
. | TRBJ1-1 | TRBV10-3 | . | 14 | CAISALNGNAEAFF | TGTGCCATCAGTGCTTTAAACGGGAATGCTGAAGCTTTCTTT
TRBD1 | TRBJ1-1 | TRBV11-2 | few | 13 | CASRSQGATEAFF | TGTGCCAGCAGGTCACAGGGGGCCACTGAAGCTTTCTTT
. | TRBJ1-2 | TRBV5-1 | few | 16 | CASSSPLLPGGYGYTF | TGCGCCAGCAGCTCCCCTCTCCTCCCGGGCGGCTATGGCTACACCTTC
. | TRBJ2-1 | TRBV6-6 | many | 13 | CASGEPVYNEQFF | TGTGCCAGCGGGGAGCCAGTCTACAATGAGCAGTTCTTC
. | TRBJ2-1 | TRBV6-1 | few | 14 | CASSRRDIKLEQFF | TGTGCCAGCAGCCGTAGGGACATCAAATTGGAGCAGTTCTTC
. | TRBJ1-1 | TRBV20-1 | few | 13 | CSARDVIKAEAFF | TGCAGTGCTAGAGACGTAATCAAGGCTGAAGCTTTCTTT
. | TRBJ1-5 | TRBV7-8 | . | 14 | CASSSRRGDQPQHF | TGTGCCAGCAGCTCCCGGAGGGGCGATCAGCCCCAGCATTTT
. | TRBJ2-7 | TRBV5-1 | few | 15 | CASSPTGLLSYEQYF | TGCGCCAGCAGCCCTACAGGTCTTCTCTCCTACGAGCAGTACTTC
. | TRBJ2-1 | TRBV20-1 | . | 12 | CSARISYNEQFF | TGCAGTGCTAGGATCTCATACAATGAGCAGTTCTTC
. | TRBJ1-2 | TRBV7-9 | . | 14 | CASSPEGGRGGYTF | TGTGCCAGCAGCCCGGAAGGCGGTCGTGGTGGCTACACCTTC
TRBD1 | TRBJ2-1 | TRBV5-1 | . | 19 | CASSFVTEPGQGSYNEQFF | TGCGCCAGCAGCTTCGTCACCGAACCGGGACAGGGGTCCTACAATGAGCAGTTCTTC
. | TRBJ2-7 | TRBV6-2/TRBV6-3 | . | 15 | CASSYARLGANEQYF | TGTGCCAGCAGTTACGCGCGACTAGGGGCCAACGAGCAGTACTTC
. | TRBJ1-1 | TRBV5-1 | . | 13 | CASSNNGFTEAFF | TGCGCCAGCAGCAATAACGGATTCACTGAAGCTTTCTTT
. | TRBJ2-7 | TRBV15 | many | 16 | CATSRLSRSGSYEQYF | TGTGCCACCAGCAGGTTGAGCAGGTCGGGCTCCTACGAGCAGTACTTC
TRBD1 | TRBJ2-2 | TRBV28 | . | 15 | CASRLNRGRSGELFF | TGTGCCAGCAGATTGAACAGGGGGCGGTCCGGGGAGCTGTTTTTT
. | TRBJ2-7 | TRBV15 | few | 15 | CATSRDRGAGGEQYF | TGTGCCACCAGCAGAGATCGGGGGGCGGGTGGCGAGCAGTACTTC
. | TRBJ2-7 | TRBV20-1 | few | 13 | CSARRELLPEQYF | TGCAGTGCTAGAAGGGAACTTTTGCCCGAGCAGTACTTC
. | TRBJ2-3 | TRBV29-1 | . | 13 | CSVRVGSTDTQYF | TGCAGCGTTAGAGTAGGTAGCACAGATACGCAGTATTTT
. | TRBJ1-1 | TRBV6-5 | once | 19 | CASSYSSKDTRYMNTEAFF | TGTGCCAGCAGTTACTCGAGTAAGGATACAAGGTACATGAACACTGAAGCTTTCTTT
TRBD1 | TRBJ1-2 | TRBV6-5 | few | 17 | CASSYGRASGGIVGYTF | TGTGCCAGCAGTTACGGTCGGGCGTCAGGGGGAATAGTTGGCTACACCTTC
. | TRBJ2-5 | TRBV7-2 | . | 15 | CASSLQAVGQETQYF | TGTGCCAGCAGCTTACAAGCGGTGGGACAAGAGACCCAGTACTTC
. | TRBJ1-1 | TRBV5-1 | . | 14 | CASAARGLNTEAFF | TGCGCCAGCGCAGCGAGGGGATTGAACACTGAAGCTTTCTTT
. | TRBJ1-6 | TRBV6-1 | . | 16 | CARRVRVRVHNSPLHF | TGTGCCAGGAGAGTACGAGTCCGGGTCCATAATTCACCCCTCCACTTT
. | TRBJ1-1 | TRBV29-1 | . | 13 | CSVVEGLGQLAFF | TGCAGCGTTGTGGAGGGGTTGGGTCAACTGGCTTTCTTT